This TCR beta chain derives from a study of cytomegalovirus exposure and HLA in healthy donors (dated by TCRdb to 2016 to 2017). Describing the broader study: An earlier analysis of more than 550 of the donors reported 250 to 300 Gb of sequence data and 117 million unique TCR beta sequences obtained from 150 million to 200 million T cells. All discovery cohort repertoires had been generated on a single sequencing platform. An early release covering roughly 640 HLA-typed donors comprised about 300 gigabases of sequencing data and around 80 million unique TCR sequences. A separate validation cohort of about 110 different subjects was used in addition to the 666-subject first cohort. The study used immunosequencing to profile the T cell repertoires of 600 to 850 subjects and linked those repertoires to cytomegalovirus serostatus. Both class I and class II loci were covered by HLA typing, at four-digit resolution. An earlier analysis of 587 of the donors applied high-throughput TCR beta sequencing to assess whether each TCR beta V gene segment acted as functional or pseudogenic. Typing coverage varied by locus: roughly 629-630 donors for A, B, C, DRB1 and DQB1; approximately 520 for DQA1; over 600 for DPA1; 400 to 480 for DPB1. In the later analysis, no new phenotypic data were used to find candidate immune exposures; instead, reliance was placed on TCR beta sequences and their occurrence across donors. High-throughput TCR immunosequencing, statistical association of individual TCRs with disease status, and machine learning were combined to predict cytomegalovirus infection status. Of the 398 genotyped donors, approximately 80% were placed in the genetic ancestry cluster associated with self-reported Caucasian donors. A later analysis re-analyzed previously published TCR beta repertoires from 666 donors and added high-resolution HLA genotyping to study TCR occurrence patterns. On average, around 230,000 unique TCR beta nucleotide sequences were sequenced per donor among 398 genotyped donors of the cohort, with about 17% of those sequences being non-productive. About five DR-DQ haplotypes were handled as single units for association and clustering because linkage in the cohort was strong. A later genetic analysis used genome-wide SNP genotypes for about three fifths of the roughly 700 donors, treating that subset as a discovery cohort. Alongside the repertoire data, information on donor age, sex, ethnicity and CMV serostatus was compiled. The study was designed to test whether signatures of past pathogen exposure could be identified by cataloging public T cell receptors.

As regards this clone: Its antigen remains undetermined. No clone much larger than this one lies a single base away; base qualities are absent.

V ends up 0 bases short and J 5 bases short, with an unmatched junction base count of 9. CDR1 and CDR2, looked up from the germline V gene, are SGHRS and YFSETQ. The CDR3 goes from the cysteine to the phenylalanine over 17 residues. Just the 51-base CDR3 DNA is kept, in frame starting at base 1. Receptors were amplified or captured by the immunoSEQ multiplex PCR assay. For the multiplex PCR, a mixture combining 60 forward primers for TCR Vbeta segments and 13 reverse primers for TCR Jbeta segments was used. The CDR3 region of rearranged TCR beta genes was amplified from genomic DNA by a multiplex PCR assay. On the Illumina HiSeq System, the amplified TCR beta libraries were sequenced as 87-base-pair reads. The paper's processing steps were these. Across the 640 or so repertoires, a later analysis counted approximately 75 million unique TCR beta chains, about 10 million of which were shared by at least two donors. To remove PCR and sequencing errors, raw reads were error-corrected and collapsed into unique sequences using a nearest-neighbor algorithm that merged closely related sequences. CDR3 sequences were aligned to IMGT reference sequences to assign V, D and J gene segments. For a sequence to be retained, at least a six-nucleotide match to both a V gene segment and a J gene segment was required. A rearrangement counted as productive if the CDR3 had no stop codons and remained in frame with V and J, and every other rearrangement counted as non-productive. Following IMGT convention, CDR3 was defined as the stretch from the second conserved V-encoded cysteine up to the conserved J-encoded phenylalanine. Sequences without an unambiguous match to a single V gene segment were excluded from the earlier analysis of several hundred of the donors. An earlier analysis of a few hundred of the donors classified V segments as functional when productive rearrangements were above 56.7% and as segregating when the standard deviation between donors was above 5%. A statistical classification framework was developed to diagnose cytomegalovirus status using the catalog of TCR beta chain sequences. V and J gene assignment, in a later analysis, came from comparing TCR nucleotide sequences with IMGT/GENE-DB human TR gene sequences. A later analysis assigned CDR3 sequences and most-parsimonious VDJ recombination scenarios with the TCRdist pipeline. In a later analysis, each TCR beta chain was defined by its CDR3 amino acid sequence together with its V-gene family, and reads without a unique V-gene family were excluded. In a later analysis, 450 to 600 highly shared, low-generation-probability nucleotide sequences were removed to address suspected cross-contamination and a sequencing artifact. In a later analysis, a clonal expansion index was calculated for each public chain from normalized within-repertoire ranks of inferred template counts. A later analysis computed generation probabilities with a VDJ recombination model fitted to out-of-frame rearrangements, and checked the results against IGoR. In a later analysis, TCR-TCR, TCR-HLA and TCR-CMV co-occurrence was scored with hypergeometric tests, and a repertoire-size bias correction was applied to TCR pairs. In a later analysis, false discovery rates were estimated by permuting HLA or CMV assignments 20 times. In a later analysis, co-occurring TCRs were grouped with DBSCAN, and TCRdist sequence similarity was added when clustering was performed within HLA-allele-positive subsets. Co-occurrence clustering excluded repertoires with fewer than 30,000 or more than 120,000 public chains, plus five with anomalous nucleotide sharing. Not all clones reach the TCRdb copy of this immuneACCESS table, which keeps in-frame sequences only. Checked studies attribute under half of the gap to unresolved V genes and leave the rest unexplained. V, J and clone size are taken as reported in that table, and D and trimming were inferred from the DNA itself. This sample comprises about 150,000 clones, around 77% of them detected only once. The ten biggest clones cover 1% of the sample.

Overall study results and their limits: A later analysis associated 15,000 to 20,000 TCR beta sequences with specific HLA alleles at a false discovery rate of 0.05. Because counts were too low, roughly 18 rarely observed V segments, including chromosome 9 orphons, were left out of the earlier analysis of 587 of the donors. Some IMGT-functional V segments, including TRBV6-2 and TRBV6-3, could not be distinguished by the 87-base-pair reads and were therefore excluded. HLA typing was unavailable for some donors at each locus, so association tests used only the typed subset. Sequencing depth was assumed to be roughly uniform across donors in the presence/absence analyses, though that assumption may not hold. A later genetic analysis reported fewer N-insertions in productive TCRs among donors in an Asian-associated ancestry cluster than the approximately 670-donor mean. The study gave a list of 150 to 200 TCR beta chains associated with cytomegalovirus. According to a later analysis, TCR association rates differed among HLA loci, with DRB1 alleles showing the most associated TCRs and HLA-C alleles showing the fewest. An earlier analysis of approximately 590 of the donors showed that most TCR beta V segments appeared in productive rearrangements either about 87% or about 30% of the time, which broadly matched IMGT annotations. V-gene and J-gene trimming of TCR beta chains was associated with a missense DCLRE1C variant in a later genetic analysis, and the association was replicated in an independent cohort. In a later analysis, HLA-associated TCR beta chains were found to be more clonally expanded and to have lower generation probabilities than equally common non-associated chains. Most TCR sequences were observed very rarely across donors, whereas some public TCRs were present in many individuals. Assigning TCR associations to individual alleles was difficult when HLA alleles, especially DR and DQ, strongly co-occurred. A further reported finding was that TCR beta sequences accurately predicted the HLA-A and HLA-B alleles for most subjects in the first cohort. Three of the identified cytomegalovirus-associated TCR beta chains were confirmed in vitro to be specific for cytomegalovirus antigens. Most CMV-associated TCR beta chains appeared to be HLA-restricted in a later analysis, and the HLA associations seemed to be driven largely by CMV exposure. According to a later analysis, parvovirus B19, influenza, CMV and Epstein-Barr virus appeared linked to several top co-occurrence clusters. CMV serostatus was the only immune exposure information available for the cohort. A cluster of highly shared sequence variants was judged likely to represent a technical artifact of the sequencing pipeline. According to the authors, the approach could potentially be generalized to other disease states and immunological phenotypes. In both the original and validation cohorts, the classifier was reported to diagnose cytomegalovirus status with high specificity and sensitivity. Linkage disequilibrium might explain the correlated functional status among segregating V segments, but an unknown experimental factor could not be ruled out. Only TCR beta chains were sequenced in this cohort, and the absence of alpha or paired-chain data limited detectable features.

The cohort was made up of about 670 healthy bone marrow donors. At the time of sampling, all cohort members were nominally healthy, though unrecorded immune exposures were likely present. The donor was CMV seropositive and was included in the group of 290 or so seropositive cohort members. A peripheral blood sample was collected from each donor, and TCR beta sequencing was performed on peripheral blood mononuclear cells. The Qiagen DNeasy Blood Extraction Kit was used to extract genomic DNA from the blood cell samples. This TCR was sampled from a woman aged 45-59 years in good health and CMV-seropositive. The V gene is TRBV5-1 and the J gene is TRBJ2-2; 8 bases in the middle match TRBD1. The sequencing input was PBMCs. The CDR3 amino acid sequence is: CASSLEPDRAPTGELFF. The DNA sequence follows: TGCGCCAGCAGCTTGGAGCCGGACAGGGCGCCGACCGGGGAGCTGTTTTTT. Reference TRBV5-1 and TRBJ2-2 genes cover what lies past the CDR3, so the full variable domain is KAGVTQTPRYLIKTRGQQVTLSCSPISGHRSVSWYQQTPGQGLQFLFEYFSETQRNKGNFPGRFSGRQFSNSRSEMNVSTLELGDSALYLCASSLEPDRAPTGELFFGEGSRLTVL.